Following are 26 T cell receptor beta chains from one sample sequenced in a study of technical replicates of blood from a handful of donors. Data came from immunoSEQ multiplex PCR; TCRdb stores just in-frame clones and leaves some out. Among about 95,000 clones, 90% to 95% were seen once, and the ten largest hold around 0.35%. The source material was T cells isolated from PBMCs. All receptors come from a human donor in good health.

The chain combines TRBV5-4 with TRBJ1-1; D remains unclear. V lost 6 bases and J 1 base, leaving 13 bases between the germline ends. The CDR3 covers 14 residues. Germline V gene sequence: CDR1 SGHNT, CDR2 YYREEE (reference sequence). The CDR3 coding sequence is TGTGCCAGCAATCGCTTCTCGGGGAACACTGAAGCTTTCTTT. Protein product: CASNRFSGNTEAFF.

V is TRBV27 and J is TRBJ2-7; 8 positions match TRBD1. V was pared by 1 base and J by 7 bases, with 9 bases of the junction left unmatched. The germline V gene has CDR1 MNHEY and CDR2 SMNVEV (reference sequence). The CDR3 has 15 residues. CDR3 residues: CASSLWGQGAGEQYF. DNA of the CDR3: TGTGCCAGCAGTTTATGGGGGCAGGGGGCGGGGGAGCAGTACTTC.

This chain joins TRBV10-3 and TRBJ2-3; no reliable D call. V was pared by 7 bases and J by 2 bases, with 10 bases between. The CDR3 is made up of 13 amino acids. Germline lookup yields CDR1 ENHRY and CDR2 SYGVKD. This CDR3 is CAITPVVTDTQYF. CDR3 coding DNA: TGTGCCATCACGCCCGTAGTCACAGATACGCAGTATTTT.

The chain employs TRBV19 and TRBJ2-3; 7 bases are shared with TRBD1. V lost 6 bases to trimming and J lost 4 bases; unmatched junction nucleotides: 4. The CDR3 totals 13 residues. CDR1 and CDR2 from the germline V gene are LNHDA and SQIVND (reference sequence). The DNA of the CDR3 is TGTGCCAGTAGAGACAGGGCGGCAGATACGCAGTATTTT. Translating gives CASRDRAADTQYF.

V gene TRBV6-1 combines with J gene TRBJ2-3; 11 bases align to TRBD2. Germline V CDR1 and CDR2: MNHNS, SASEGT. This CDR3 region has 15 residues. After removal of 2 bases from V and 4 bases from J, the junction contained 2 bases not matched to a gene. The CDR3 nucleotides read TGTGCCAGCAGTGAAACTAGCGGGAGTTCAGATACGCAGTATTTT. It translates to CASSETSGSSDTQYF.

The V gene is TRBV7-3, the J gene TRBJ2-1, with 8 bases identical to TRBD2. J lost 4 bases, V lost 4 bases, and 6 bases had no gene match. The CDR3 extends over 15 amino acids. Germline CDR1 and CDR2: SGHTA and FQGTGA. The CDR3 spells CASSSLSGAYNEQFF. The DNA of the CDR3 is TGTGCCAGCAGCTCCCTTAGCGGGGCTTACAATGAGCAGTTCTTC.

The CDR3 here is CASSTLEDTEAFF. The CDR3 DNA sequence: TGTGCCAGTAGTACCCTCGAGGACACTGAAGCTTTCTTT. The V and J genes are TRBV19 and TRBJ1-1; D remains unclear. The germline V and J ends were trimmed by 4 bases and 3 bases, with 9 bases remaining between them. Germline V gives CDR1 LNHDA, CDR2 SQIVND (reference sequence). This CDR3 region has 13 residues.

The V gene is TRBV6-5, the J gene TRBJ2-5, with 7 bases lining up with TRBD1. V dropped 2 bases and J dropped 5; count of bases not matched to a gene: 2. Per the germline V gene, CDR1 is MNHEY and CDR2 is SVGAGI. The CDR3 sequence is 13 residues long. The CDR3 DNA sequence: TGTGCCAGCAGTTACGACAGGGAGGAGACCCAGTACTTC. Translation: CASSYDREETQYF.

The chain carries TRBV5-8 and TRBJ1-5; TRBD1 might be the D (5 bases). Per germline, CDR1 SGHTS and CDR2 YDEGEE. The CDR3 has 15 residues. The V and J ends lost 2 bases and 4 bases respectively, with 13 bases between them. CDR3 sequence: CASSFRTNVNQPQHF. The CDR3 nucleotides are TGTGCCAGCAGCTTCAGGACAAACGTAAATCAGCCCCAGCATTTT. The whole variable domain, remainder taken from reference TRBV5-8 and TRBJ1-5, is EAGVTQSPTHLIKTRGQQATLRCSPISGHTSVYWYQQALGLGLQFLLWYDEGEERNRGNFPPRFSGRQFPNYSSELNVNALELEDSALYLCASSFRTNVNQPQHFGDGTRLSIL.

The V call is TRBV4-2, the J call TRBJ1-3, with TRBD1 identical over 7 bases. The CDR3 runs to 16 residues. Germline V gene lookup returns CDR1 LGHNA and CDR2 YNFKEQ. V was pared by 2 bases and J by 2 bases, with 6 bases of the junction left unmatched. The DNA of the CDR3 is TGTGCCAGCAGCCAACTGGACAGGAATGCTGGAAACACCATATATTTT. This codes for CASSQLDRNAGNTIYF.

The rearrangement links TRBV27 to TRBJ1-1, with D possibly TRBD1 on 5 matching bases. The V end was cut by 1 base, the J end by 5 bases, with 8 bases between. CDR1 and CDR2 (germline): MNHEY, SMNVEV (reference sequence). CDR3 length: 13 amino acids. CDR3 nucleotides: TGTGCCAGCAGTTTATACGGGGGGACTGAAGCTTTCTTT. This translates into CASSLYGGTEAFF.

The rearrangement uses TRBV6-6 and TRBJ2-1; D gene unclear. Trimming stripped 5 bases from V and 0 bases from J, with 8 bases between. There are 14 residues in the CDR3. CDR1 is MNHNY, CDR2 SVGAGI, per germline (reference sequence). The CDR3 bases are TGTGCCAGCAGTGGTTCTAGCTCCTACAATGAGCAGTTCTTC. The encoded protein is CASSGSSSYNEQFF.

The chain combines TRBV4-1 with TRBJ1-3; D call uncertain. The CDR3 sequence is 17 residues long. Germline V lookup: CDR1 MGHRA, CDR2 YSYEKL. Trimming took off 1 base at V and 0 bases at J, with 13 bases between the two ends. The CDR3: CASSQGGFGISGNTIYF. CDR3 DNA: TGCGCCAGCAGCCAAGGAGGATTCGGGATCTCTGGAAACACCATATATTTT.

This chain links TRBV4-2 with TRBJ2-7; D is uncertain. CDR3 length: 12 residues. Between the trimmed V and J ends, which lost 1 base and 4 bases, there was a span of 5 bases. Per the germline V gene, CDR1 is LGHNA and CDR2 is YNFKEQ. The CDR3 loop is CASSQGAYEQYF. The DNA of the CDR3 is TGTGCCAGCAGCCAAGGAGCATACGAGCAGTACTTC.

This rearrangement joins TRBV30 to TRBJ2-3; D gene ambiguous. V lost 0 bases and J lost 6, with 4 bases in between. CDR1 GTSNPN and CDR2 SVGIG come from the germline V gene (reference sequence). The CDR3 spans 11 residues. CDR3 amino acids: CAWSVPDTQYF. The CDR3 bases are TGTGCCTGGAGTGTCCCGGATACGCAGTATTTT.

The rearrangement links TRBV10-1 to TRBJ2-7; 13 bases fit TRBD2. The CDR3 sequence is 15 residues long. Unmatched junction bases numbered 10, after V lost 3 bases and J lost 11 bases. Germline CDR1 and CDR2: WNHNN and SYGVQD (reference sequence). DNA of the CDR3: TGCGCCAGCAGTGAAGGACTAGCGGGAGAATACCCGAAGTACTTC. It yields the protein CASSEGLAGEYPKYF.

The rearrangement uses TRBV6-5 and TRBJ2-1, with a tentative D call TRBD1 (6 bases). V dropped 8 bases and J dropped 10 bases, with 12 bases sitting between them. This CDR3 is built from 11 residues. From germline, CDR1 is MNHEY and CDR2 SVGAGI. The CDR3 coding sequence is TGTGCCAGCTTCAGGGGTGACGAGCAGTTCTTC. Translating gives CASFRGDEQFF.

This rearrangement joins TRBV4-2 to TRBJ2-1; 7 nucleotides match TRBD2. Per the germline V gene, CDR1 is LGHNA and CDR2 is YNFKEQ. The CDR3 extends over 16 amino acids. J gave up 4 bases and V 0 bases, and 6 bases lay outside the gene matches. The CDR3 protein is CASSQDRRLAYNEQFF. The CDR3 nucleotides are TGTGCCAGCAGCCAAGATCGGCGACTAGCTTACAATGAGCAGTTCTTC.

Worth noting for this clone: One junction end does not reproduce the germline sequence, and a read error may be involved. The V call is TRBV7-7, the J call TRBJ2-1; 11 bases fit TRBD1. CDR3 length equals 15 residues. Germline-derived CDR1 and CDR2 are SSHAT and FNYEAQ (reference sequence). The CDR3 DNA sequence: TGTGCTAGCAGCTCCGGGACAGGGGGTTTCAATGAGCAGTTCTTC. Residues: CASSSGTGGFNEQFF.

The chain recombines TRBV30 with TRBJ2-7; TRBD2 is a possible D gene (5 bases). The CDR3 contains 13 residues. Germline V gene lookup returns CDR1 GTSNPN and CDR2 SVGIG (reference sequence). Trimming removed 5 bases at V and 1 base at J, with 12 bases between. The CDR3 coding sequence is TGTGCCTGGGGTGGACGGGAATCCTACGAGCAGTACTTC. Its protein is CAWGGRESYEQYF.

This chain uses TRBV27 with TRBJ2-7; 8 bases line up with TRBD2. Germline V gene sequence: CDR1 MNHEY, CDR2 SMNVEV (reference sequence). V lost 0 bases to trimming and J lost 2 bases; unmatched junction nucleotides: 9. The CDR3 is made up of 17 amino acids. The CDR3 region is CASSLSRNSGIPYEQYF. The CDR3, as DNA: TGTGCCAGCAGTTTATCTCGGAATAGCGGGATCCCCTACGAGCAGTACTTC.

The V gene is TRBV11-3, the J gene TRBJ2-7, with 7 bases identical to TRBD1. CDR3 size: 14 residues. In germline, CDR1 is SGHNT, CDR2 YENEEA. V lost 8 bases to trimming and J lost 5 bases; unmatched junction nucleotides: 12. CDR3 in amino acids: CASLGKDRSDEQYF. The CDR3 region has the DNA TGTGCCAGCCTTGGAAAGGACAGGAGCGACGAGCAGTACTTC.

On this clone itself: Here the CDR3 omits its conserved ending phenylalanine or tryptophan, so a read error is the likely source. The chain employs TRBV14 and TRBJ2-7; 9 bases match TRBD1. This CDR3 has 14 amino acids. After removal of 7 bases from V and 2 bases from J, the junction contained 6 bases not matched to a gene. The V gene's germline CDR1 is SGHDN and CDR2 FVKESK. The DNA for the CDR3 is TGTGCCAGCACCCACGGGACAGGGACCTACGAGCAGTACCTC. This codes for CASTHGTGTYEQYL.

The chain is built from TRBV7-2 and TRBJ2-3, with 8 nucleotides matching TRBD1. CDR1 and CDR2 from the germline V gene are SGHTA and FQGNSA. CDR3 length: 14 amino acids. J gave up 6 bases and V 5 bases, and 7 bases lay outside the gene matches. DNA of the CDR3: TGTGCCAGCAGCCCGACAGGGGCTGGGGATACGCAGTATTTT. It translates to CASSPTGAGDTQYF. Supplemented by reference TRBV7-2 and TRBJ2-3, the full variable domain reads GAGVSQSPSNKVTEKGKDVELRCDPISGHTALYWYRQSLGQGLEFLIYFQGNSAPDKSGLPSDRFSAERTGGSVSTLTIQRTQQEDSAVYLCASSPTGAGDTQYFGPGTRLTVL.

The chain joins TRBV7-2 to TRBJ1-2, with 11 bases lining up with TRBD1. CDR3 length: 14 residues. In germline, CDR1 is SGHTA, CDR2 FQGNSA. J lost 7 bases, V lost 4 bases, and 5 bases had no gene match. The CDR3: CASSSDRGPFGYTF. In DNA, the CDR3 is TGTGCCAGCAGCTCGGACAGGGGGCCTTTTGGCTACACCTTC.

The chain is built from TRBV30 and TRBJ2-2; 11 bases match TRBD1. Per germline, CDR1 GTSNPN and CDR2 SVGIG (reference sequence). The ends lost 2 bases at V and 6 bases at J; junction bases unmatched: 2. The CDR3 loop spans 14 amino acids. The CDR3 DNA reads as TGTGCCTGGAGTTGGGACAGGGGGGCCGGGGAGCTGTTTTTT. Its protein product is CAWSWDRGAGELFF.